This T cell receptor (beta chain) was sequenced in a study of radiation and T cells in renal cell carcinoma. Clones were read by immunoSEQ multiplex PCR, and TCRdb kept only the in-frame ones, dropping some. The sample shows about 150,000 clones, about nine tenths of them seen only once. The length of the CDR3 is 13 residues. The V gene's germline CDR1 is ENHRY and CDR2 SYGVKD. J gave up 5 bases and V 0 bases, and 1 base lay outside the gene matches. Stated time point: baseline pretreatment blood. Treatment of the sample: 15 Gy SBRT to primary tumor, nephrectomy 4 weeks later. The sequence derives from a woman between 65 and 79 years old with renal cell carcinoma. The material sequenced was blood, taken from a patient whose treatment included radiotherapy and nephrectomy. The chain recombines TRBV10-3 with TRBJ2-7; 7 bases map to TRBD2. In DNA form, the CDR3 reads TGTGCCATCAGTGAGTCGACTAGCAACGAGCAGTACTTC. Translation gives CAISESTSNEQYF.